This T cell receptor (beta chain) was retrieved from a study of CD8+ T cells in alopecia areata (dated by TCRdb to 2016 to 2018). At the level of the whole study: Treated patients were enrolled in an open-label pilot trial of oral tofacitinib at 5 to 10 mg twice daily for moderate-to-severe alopecia areata. Scalp clonality was compared among normal scalp (n=4), patchy alopecia areata scalp (n=8), and alopecia totalis/universalis scalp (n=8). Tofacitinib was given for 6 to 18 months, followed by 6 months of follow-up off drug to assess delayed response and recurrence. Human TCRbeta sequencing covered scalp tissue and sorted CD4+ and CD8+ peripheral blood T cells from patchy and totalis/universalis alopecia areata patients and healthy controls. RNA was extracted with the PAXgene miRNA kit for fixed scalp, the miRNeasy kit for PBMCs, and the RNeasy kit for mouse skin. High-throughput TCRbeta sequencing was used to examine T cell clonal expansion in alopecia areata in both the C3H/HeJ mouse model and human patients. TCRbeta CDR3 regions were amplified by immunoSEQ multiplex PCR using 35 Vbeta forward and 13 Jbeta reverse primers. Tofacitinib-treated patients had biopsies at baseline and at 4 and 24 weeks of treatment, with a later scalp biopsy in several patients.

What the study reported, not specific to this receptor: Lesional scalp, especially in alopecia totalis/universalis, showed higher clonality and more expanded CD8+ clones than normal scalp, suggesting antigenic drive. Compared with mice, TCR sequences shared between patients were less clear, possibly partly because of HLA diversity across the patient population. Scalp TCR repertoire analysis is complicated because resident alphabeta T cells in normal human skin are also sequenced, whereas mouse skin is dominated by gammadelta T cells.

This clone was recorded a few times. It has no known antigen specificity. Per-base qualities were not stored, and no clone one base away is much larger. Trimming costs V 3 bases and J 0 bases, and their ends lie 21 bases apart. The germline V gene sets CDR1 to SGHDN and CDR2 to FVKESK. The CDR3 starts with the cysteine, ends with the phenylalanine, and has 18 residues. Only CDR3 DNA remains: 54 bases, in frame from the first base. The time point label, as the study defines it: baseline before oral tofacitinib. Peripheral blood and lesional scalp punch biopsies were obtained from patients with alopecia areata. PBMCs were isolated by density centrifugation and stained for CD3, CD4 and CD8, after which CD4+ and CD8+ T cells were sorted on a FACSAria. To prepare the library, the immunoSEQ multiplex PCR assay was applied. For TCR sequencing, RNA was extracted from every sample and reverse transcribed into cDNA to serve as template. First-strand cDNA was synthesized using SuperScript III with a 2:1 mix of oligo-dT and random hexamers. A synthetic immune receptor repertoire was used to measure amplification bias, and any remaining bias was corrected computationally. Concerning the study's data processing: Raw reads were preprocessed for error removal, and CDR3 was defined according to IMGT conventions as running from the conserved cysteine to phenylalanine. Clonality was computed by normalizing Shannon entropy by log2 of the number of productive unique TCRs and subtracting the result from 1. Scalp TCRbeta sequences were cross-referenced with sorted blood CD4 and CD8 repertoires so that the CD4 or CD8 identity of scalp clones could be inferred. TCRdb mirrors the immuneACCESS table, restricted to in-frame sequences. Some clones are absent from its copies; in checked studies, under half trace to an unresolved V gene, and the reason for the others is unknown. D and trimming were read from the DNA, whereas the V and J calls and clone size are those reported in that table. This sample has roughly 150,000 clones in its table, and under 60% of those were observed once. The ten most abundant clones make up about 6.8% of the sample.

The rearranged segments are TRBV14 and TRBJ2-7; TRBD2 could be the D gene, as 5 bases match. This receptor was obtained from a human donor with alopecia areata. The starting material was CD4+ T cells sorted from blood, obtained at week 0. The CDR3 region has the sequence CASSQRSLLRVDSYEQYF. At the DNA level, the sequence is TGTGCCAGCAGCCAGAGATCGTTGTTGAGGGTGGACTCCTACGAGCAGTACTTC.